This T cell receptor (beta chain) was found in a study of T-cell memory formation after mild COVID-19. In regard to this clonotype: The antigen is unknown.

Study-level findings and limits: The SARS-CoV-2 specificity of second-wave clones reaching peak at day 37 remained unverified. Those CD4+ clones that contracted were mainly in CM and EM (CD8+ ones in EMRA). There were some responding clones in pre-infection memory, which suggested that cross-reactive memory had joined. Later expanders leaned CD4+, whereas clones that contracted between day 15 and 85 were balanced CD4/CD8.

MiXCR, applied by TCRdb to the 5' RACE reads, yields one record per CDR3 protein. In the table there are some 88,000 distinct CDR3 sequences, around 27% of which are singletons. Sequencing input: PBMCs or a T cell subset sorted from them (not recorded which). The TCR sequence derives from a man aged 18 to 29 who had mild COVID-19 (a few samples of this study predate the infection). Cell type and time point are not known.

The DNA for the CDR3 is TGCGCCAGCAGCCAAGCGGGGGACAGTTCCTACGAGCAGTACTTC. Encoded protein: CASSQAGDSSYEQYF. The V gene is TRBV4-3, the J gene TRBJ2-7, with a weak D call TRBD1 (7 bases). CDR3 length equals 15 residues. Germline-derived CDR1 and CDR2 are LGHNA and YSLEER. Between the trimmed V and J ends, which lost 1 base and 1 base, there was a span of 11 bases.